The present T cell receptor beta chain was sequenced within a study of cytomegalovirus exposure and HLA in healthy donors. Trimming removed 5 bases from V and 1 base from J, with 17 bases in between. The germline CDR1 and CDR2 sequences are SEHNR and FQNEAQ (reference sequence). This CDR3 is built from 17 residues. PCR was performed using 60 Vbeta and 13 Jbeta primers. Repertoires were generated with immunoSEQ multiplex PCR, while TCRdb's copy carries only in-frame clones and drops some. Among fewer than 150,000 clones listed, about 76% were seen once. This rearrangement joins TRBV7-9 to TRBJ2-2; weak D call: TRBD1 (5 bases). The TCR originated in a man aged 18 to 35 in good health and CMV-seronegative. Sequencing was performed on PBMCs. CDR3 sequence: CASSPGQMELNTGELFF. Written as DNA, the CDR3 is TGTGCCAGCAGCCCCGGACAAATGGAATTGAACACCGGGGAGCTGTTTTTT.